The rows below give T cell receptor beta chains drawn from one sample of a study of CD8 T cells in ankylosing spondylitis. MiXCR was run by TCRdb on the 5' RACE reads, yielding one entry per CDR3 protein. The data hold 700,000 to 850,000 distinct CDR3 sequences, with 12% observed a single time. The source material was blood, either unsorted or a sorted T cell fraction (not recorded which). Receptors originate from a male donor with ankylosing spondylitis. CDR3s include the opening cysteine and the closing phenylalanine or tryptophan. D genes are given only for firm matches. The size of a clone is reported for some rows only, either as once, few or many, or as a class for expanded clones.

TRBJ2-1 TRBV29-1 many TRBD2 CSVASLAGVINEQFF TGCAGCGTTGCGTCCCTAGCGGGAGTCATCAATGAGCAGTTCTTC
TRBJ1-6 TRBV4-3 few - CASSQARASISPLHF TGCGCCAGCAGCCAAGCCCGGGCCTCTATTTCACCCCTCCACTTT
TRBJ2-7 TRBV5-6 few TRBD1 CASSQTGGSYEQYF TGTGCCAGCAGCCAGACAGGGGGCAGCTACGAGCAGTACTTC
TRBJ2-5 TRBV5-1 few - CASSFTRVRETQYF TGCGCCAGCAGCTTTACCAGGGTGAGGGAGACCCAGTACTTC
TRBJ2-7 TRBV15 few - CATSTGGGLKVEQYF TGTGCCACCAGCACAGGGGGGGGCCTCAAGGTCGAGCAGTACTTC
TRBJ1-6 TRBV4-3 few TRBD1 CASSQTGNNSPLHF TGCGCCAGCAGCCAGACAGGGAATAATTCACCCCTCCACTTT
TRBJ2-3 TRBV5-1 - - CASSLEGVDPTTQYF TGCGCCAGCAGCTTGGAGGGTGTGGACCCCACTACGCAGTATTTT
TRBJ2-3 TRBV24-1 - - CATSDREDTQYF TGTGCCACCAGTGACAGGGAGGATACGCAGTATTTT
TRBJ1-4 TRBV18 - - CASSPPAGLTNEKLFF TGTGCCAGCTCACCACCGGCAGGTTTAACTAATGAAAAACTGTTTTTT
TRBJ2-7 TRBV6-1 few - CATRARAAFYEQYF TGTGCCACCAGAGCCCGGGCAGCGTTCTACGAGCAGTACTTC
TRBJ1-4 TRBV12-3/TRBV12-4 - TRBD1 CASSTIDRGGEKLFF TGTGCCAGCAGCACCATTGACAGGGGAGGTGAAAAACTGTTTTTT
TRBJ2-7 TRBV7-2 many TRBD1 CASSLYRGSYEQYF TGCGCCAGCAGCTTATACAGGGGTTCCTACGAGCAGTACTTC
TRBJ2-1 TRBV4-2 many - CASSRRRDWGEQFF TGTGCCAGCAGCCGACGTCGTGATTGGGGTGAGCAGTTCTTC
TRBJ2-1 TRBV20-1 few TRBD1 CSAGDGTGGKDEQFF TGCAGTGCTGGGGACGGTACAGGGGGCAAGGATGAGCAGTTCTTC
TRBJ2-7 TRBV20-1 many TRBD1 CSALPGQGAYEQYF TGCAGTGCCCTACCGGGACAGGGCGCCTACGAGCAGTACTTC
TRBJ1-1 TRBV7-2 - - CASLSRANTEAFF TGTGCCAGCCTCTCCCGGGCGAACACTGAAGCTTTCTTT
TRBJ1-6 TRBV7-2 - TRBD1 CASSVVGQAHSPLHF TGTGCCAGCAGCGTAGTGGGACAGGCGCATTCACCCCTCCACTTT
TRBJ2-1 TRBV4-2 - TRBD2 CASSLEERGGLKQFF TGTGCCAGCAGCCTAGAGGAGCGGGGGGGCCTTAAACAGTTCTTC
TRBJ2-2 TRBV6-2/TRBV6-3 few TRBD2 CASSSETSYTGELFF TGTGCCAGCAGTTCCGAGACTAGCTACACCGGGGAGCTGTTTTTT
TRBJ2-2 TRBV7-9 - TRBD1 CASSTDRGLITGELFF TGTGCCAGCAGTACTGACAGGGGGCTTATCACCGGGGAGCTGTTTTTT
TRBJ2-1 TRBV29-1 many TRBD1 CSVELSGGSYNEQFF TGCAGCGTTGAGCTTTCAGGGGGCTCTTACAATGAGCAGTTCTTC
TRBJ2-3 TRBV5-1 many - CASTRNNGGDTQYF TGCGCCAGCACCCGAAACAATGGGGGAGATACGCAGTATTTT
TRBJ2-3 TRBV9 once - CASSVEGVGTDTQYF TGTGCCAGCAGCGTAGAGGGGGTTGGCACAGATACGCAGTATTTT
TRBJ2-7 TRBV28 once TRBD1 CASNHRGRRSYEQYF TGTGCCAGCAACCACAGGGGGAGGCGCTCCTACGAGCAGTACTTC
TRBJ2-7 TRBV2 few - CASSVMGFAYEQYF TGTGCCAGCAGTGTGATGGGCTTCGCCTACGAGCAGTACTTC
TRBJ2-7 TRBV9 - - CASSRTRDGNYEQYF TGTGCCAGCAGCCGGACCCGGGACGGAAATTACGAGCAGTACTTC
TRBJ1-1 TRBV4-3 - - CASSAIPGTENTEAFF TGCGCCAGCAGTGCAATACCCGGGACGGAGAACACTGAAGCTTTCTTT
TRBJ2-3 TRBV5-1 - - CASSLGATGGTDTQYF TGCGCCAGCAGCTTGGGCGCTACGGGTGGCACAGATACGCAGTATTTT
TRBJ2-2 TRBV6-6 - - CASRDREWELFF TGTGCCAGCAGAGATAGGGAATGGGAGCTGTTTTTT
TRBJ2-4 TRBV7-2 few - CASSYRTAIGYF TGTGCCAGCAGCTACAGGACAGCCATAGGGTACTTC
TRBJ1-1 TRBV5-1 few TRBD1 CASSWTGTGDTEAFF TGCGCCAGCAGCTGGACAGGGACGGGGGACACTGAAGCTTTCTTT
TRBJ2-3 TRBV7-2 many - CASSSQGRDTQYF TGTGCCAGCAGCTCACAAGGGCGAGATACGCAGTATTTT
TRBJ1-1 TRBV28 few TRBD1 CASSPADRGYTEAFF TGTGCCAGCAGTCCGGCGGACAGGGGATACACTGAAGCTTTCTTT